This T cell receptor (beta chain) was profiled in a study of OX40 agonist ivuxolimab in advanced cancers. This table comes from immunoSEQ multiplex PCR, and its TCRdb copy is limited to in-frame clones, with some not included. The sample has roughly 54,000 clones; about 89% are singletons. General study findings and limits: No antigen was identified for the clonally expanded peripheral T cells.

In the case of this clone: Its specificity is unknown.

Germline loops: CDR1 SGHRS, CDR2 YFSETQ. This CDR3 comprises 15 residues. V dropped 2 bases and J dropped 5; count of bases not matched to a gene: 7. This chain uses TRBV5-1 with TRBJ2-1, with TRBD1 matching 7 bases. The starting material was CD4+ or CD8+ T cells sorted from blood, obtained in a trial of the OX40 agonist ivuxolimab. The sequence came from an adult with an advanced solid tumor such as melanoma, head and neck, liver or kidney cancer. As DNA, the CDR3 is TGCGCCAGCAGCTTAAGAGGGGGCTTTAACAATGAGCAGTTCTTC. This encodes CASSLRGGFNNEQFF.